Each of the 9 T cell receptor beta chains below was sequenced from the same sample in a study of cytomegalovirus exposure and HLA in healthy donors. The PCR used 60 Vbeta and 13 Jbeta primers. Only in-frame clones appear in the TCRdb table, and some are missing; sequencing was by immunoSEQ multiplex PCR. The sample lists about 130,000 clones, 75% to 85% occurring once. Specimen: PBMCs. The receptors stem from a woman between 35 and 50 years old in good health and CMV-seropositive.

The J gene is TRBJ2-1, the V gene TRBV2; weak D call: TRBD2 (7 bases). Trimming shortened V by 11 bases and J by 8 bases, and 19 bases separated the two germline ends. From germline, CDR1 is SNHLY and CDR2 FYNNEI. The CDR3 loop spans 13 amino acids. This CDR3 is CAATMRGRHEQFF. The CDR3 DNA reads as TGTGCCGCGACTATGCGGGGGCGGCATGAGCAGTTCTTC.

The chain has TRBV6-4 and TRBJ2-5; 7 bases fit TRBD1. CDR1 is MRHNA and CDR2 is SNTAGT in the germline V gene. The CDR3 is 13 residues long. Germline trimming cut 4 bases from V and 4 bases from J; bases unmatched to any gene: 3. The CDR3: CASSVNRGETQYF. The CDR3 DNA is TGTGCCAGCAGTGTAAACAGGGGAGAGACCCAGTACTTC.

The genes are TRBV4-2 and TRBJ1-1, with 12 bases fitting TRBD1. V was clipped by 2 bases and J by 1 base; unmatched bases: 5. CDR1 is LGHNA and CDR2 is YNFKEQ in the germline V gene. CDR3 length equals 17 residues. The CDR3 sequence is CASSQPGQGAKNTEAFF. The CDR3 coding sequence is TGTGCCAGCAGCCAACCGGGACAGGGGGCGAAGAACACTGAAGCTTTCTTT.

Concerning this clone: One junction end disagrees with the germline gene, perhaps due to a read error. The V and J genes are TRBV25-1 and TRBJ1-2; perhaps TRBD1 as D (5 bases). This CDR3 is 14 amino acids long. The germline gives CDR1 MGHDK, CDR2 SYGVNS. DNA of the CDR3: TGTGCCAGCAGTGTTGGTAACCGGGACTACGGCTACACCTTC. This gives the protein CASSVGNRDYGYTF.

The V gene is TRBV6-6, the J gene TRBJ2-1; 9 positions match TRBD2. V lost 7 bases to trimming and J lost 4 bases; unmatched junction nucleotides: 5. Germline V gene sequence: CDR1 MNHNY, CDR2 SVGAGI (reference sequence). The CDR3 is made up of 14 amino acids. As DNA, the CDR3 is TGTGCCAGCAACAGACTAGCGGAATACAATGAGCAGTTCTTC. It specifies CASNRLAEYNEQFF.

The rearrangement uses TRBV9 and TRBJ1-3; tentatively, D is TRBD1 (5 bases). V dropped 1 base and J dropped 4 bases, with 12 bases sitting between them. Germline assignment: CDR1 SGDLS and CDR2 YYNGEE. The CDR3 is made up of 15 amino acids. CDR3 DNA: TGTGCCAGCAGCGTAAGGGGCTTTATGGGAAACACCATATATTTT. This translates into CASSVRGFMGNTIYF.

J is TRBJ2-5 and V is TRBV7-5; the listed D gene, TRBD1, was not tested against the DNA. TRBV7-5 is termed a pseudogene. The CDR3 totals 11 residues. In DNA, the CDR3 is TGTGCCAGAAGCTTAGTCAGGACCCAGTACTTC. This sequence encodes CARSLVRTQYF.

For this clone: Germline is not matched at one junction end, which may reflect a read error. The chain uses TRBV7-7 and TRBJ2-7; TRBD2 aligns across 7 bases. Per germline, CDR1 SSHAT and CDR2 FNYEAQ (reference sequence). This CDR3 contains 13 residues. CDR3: CASSLIREGEQYF. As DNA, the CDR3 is TGTGCTAGCAGCTTAATCAGGGAGGGGGAGCAGTACTTC.

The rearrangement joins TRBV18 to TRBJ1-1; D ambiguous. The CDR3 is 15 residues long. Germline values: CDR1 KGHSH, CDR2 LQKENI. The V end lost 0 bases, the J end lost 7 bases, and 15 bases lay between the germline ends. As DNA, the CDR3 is TGTGCCAGCTCACCACCTTCCGGAGGATTAGGTGAAGCTTTCTTT. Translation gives CASSPPSGGLGEAFF.